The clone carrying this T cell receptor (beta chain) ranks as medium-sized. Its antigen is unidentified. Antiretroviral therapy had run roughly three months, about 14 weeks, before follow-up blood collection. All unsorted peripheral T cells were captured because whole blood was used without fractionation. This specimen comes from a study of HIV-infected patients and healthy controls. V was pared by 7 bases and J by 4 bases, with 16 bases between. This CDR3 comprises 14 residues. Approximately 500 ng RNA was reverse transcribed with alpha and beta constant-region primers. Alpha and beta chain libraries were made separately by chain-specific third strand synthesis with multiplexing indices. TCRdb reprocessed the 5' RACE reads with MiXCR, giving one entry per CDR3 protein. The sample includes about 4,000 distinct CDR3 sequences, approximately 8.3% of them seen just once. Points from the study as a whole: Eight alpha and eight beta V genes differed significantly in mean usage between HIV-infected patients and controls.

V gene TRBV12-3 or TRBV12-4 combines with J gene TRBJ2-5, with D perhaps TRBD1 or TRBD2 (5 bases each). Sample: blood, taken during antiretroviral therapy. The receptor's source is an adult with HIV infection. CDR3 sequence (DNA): TGTGCCAGCAACGAGAGAGGGGTGTTAGAGACCCAGTACTTC. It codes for CASNERGVLETQYF.